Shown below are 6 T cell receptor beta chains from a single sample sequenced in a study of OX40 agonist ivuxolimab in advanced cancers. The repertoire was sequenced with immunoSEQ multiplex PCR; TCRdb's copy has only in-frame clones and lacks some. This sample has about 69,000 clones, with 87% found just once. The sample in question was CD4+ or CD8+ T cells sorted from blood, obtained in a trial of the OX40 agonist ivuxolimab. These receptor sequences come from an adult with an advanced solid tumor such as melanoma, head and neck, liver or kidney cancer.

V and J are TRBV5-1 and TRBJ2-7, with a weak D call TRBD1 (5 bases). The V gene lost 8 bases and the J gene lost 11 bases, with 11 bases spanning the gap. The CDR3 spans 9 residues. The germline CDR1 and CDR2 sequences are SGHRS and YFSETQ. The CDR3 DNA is TGCGCCAGAGTAGGGGTTGAGTACTTC. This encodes CARVGVEYF.

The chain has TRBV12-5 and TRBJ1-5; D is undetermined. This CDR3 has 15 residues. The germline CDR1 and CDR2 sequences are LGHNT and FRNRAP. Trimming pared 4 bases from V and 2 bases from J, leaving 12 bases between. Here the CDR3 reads CASGSSGRGNQPQHF. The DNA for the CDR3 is TGTGCTAGTGGTTCCTCAGGTAGGGGCAATCAGCCCCAGCATTTT.

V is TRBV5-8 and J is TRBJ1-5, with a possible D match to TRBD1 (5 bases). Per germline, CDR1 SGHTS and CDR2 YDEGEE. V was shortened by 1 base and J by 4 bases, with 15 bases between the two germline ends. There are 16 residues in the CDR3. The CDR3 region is CASSLLFGTQNQPQHF. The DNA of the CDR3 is TGTGCCAGCAGCTTGTTATTTGGGACGCAAAATCAGCCCCAGCATTTT.

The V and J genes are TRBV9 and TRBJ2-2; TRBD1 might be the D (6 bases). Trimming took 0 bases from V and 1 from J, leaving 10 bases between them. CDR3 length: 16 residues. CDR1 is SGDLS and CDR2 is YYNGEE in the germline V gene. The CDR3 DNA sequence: TGTGCCAGCAGCGTAGGGGGACACCAGAACACCGGGGAGCTGTTTTTT. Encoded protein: CASSVGGHQNTGELFF.

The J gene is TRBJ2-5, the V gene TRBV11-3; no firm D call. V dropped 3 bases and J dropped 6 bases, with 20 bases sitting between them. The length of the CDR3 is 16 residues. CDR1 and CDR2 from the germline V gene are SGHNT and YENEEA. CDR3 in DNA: TGTGCCAGCAGCTTGCCCGGTACTAACCCTTTACAGACCCAGTACTTC. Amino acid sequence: CASSLPGTNPLQTQYF.

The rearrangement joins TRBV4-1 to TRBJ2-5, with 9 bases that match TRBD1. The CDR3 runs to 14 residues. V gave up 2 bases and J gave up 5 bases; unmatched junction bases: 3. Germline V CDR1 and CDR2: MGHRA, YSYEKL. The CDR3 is CASSQPDRGETQYF. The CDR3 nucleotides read TGCGCCAGCAGCCAACCGGACAGGGGTGAGACCCAGTACTTC.